This T cell receptor beta chain emerged from a study of spatial heterogeneity in lung cancer. Via MiXCR, TCRdb re-called the 5' RACE reads, giving one row per CDR3 protein. The sample contains about 92,000 distinct CDR3 sequences, 12% of which appear only once. Time point meaning: sample taken at primary tumor resection. Frozen PBMC, nontumor lung or tumor provided whole RNA, which was sequenced unsorted. The sequences come from PBMCs, collected at surgery. The TCR comes from a male donor with early-stage non-small cell lung cancer.

This CDR3 reads CASSVELAGATGELFF. DNA for the CDR3: TGTGCCAGCAGCGTAGAACTAGCGGGAGCCACCGGGGAGCTGTTTTTT. The chain employs TRBV9 and TRBJ2-2; 11 bases are a match to TRBD2. Germline V gene data show CDR1 as SGDLS and CDR2 as YYNGEE. The CDR3 contains 16 residues. The junction had 2 bases not matched to a gene; V was cut back by 0 bases and J by 4 bases.